The 12 T cell receptor beta chains below come from one sample, sequenced in a study of blood T cell repertoires in COVID-19 (dated by TCRdb to the early 2020s). Receptor amplification or capture employed the immunoSEQ multiplex PCR assay. TCRdb stores this immuneACCESS table with in-frame sequences only. Part of the clones is absent; in the studies checked, under half of the shortfall reflects unresolved V genes, and no reason is known for the rest. The sample has 85,000 to 95,000 clones on record, around 90% of them singletons. The ten largest clones capture roughly 5% of the sample. Source material: peripheral blood. The receptors come from a woman older than 75 with acute or convalescent COVID-19.

The CDR3 region is CASRIGQNNEQFF. CDR3 nucleotide sequence: TGTGCCAGCAGGATCGGACAGAACAATGAGCAGTTCTTC. The rearrangement joins TRBV2 to TRBJ2-1; perhaps TRBD1 as D (6 bases). The germline V gene encodes CDR1 SNHLY and CDR2 FYNNEI. V was trimmed by 6 bases and J by 5 bases, leaving 11 bases between them. The CDR3 sequence is 13 residues long.

The J gene is TRBJ1-1, the V gene TRBV6-5; the match to TRBD1 covers 11 bases. With 11 bases clipped from V and 5 bases from J, the junction kept 7 bases outside the gene matches. The V gene's germline CDR1 is MNHEY and CDR2 SVGAGI. The CDR3 has 13 residues. CDR3 sequence reads: CAGQGAGTTEAFF. CDR3 in DNA: TGTGCCGGACAGGGGGCAGGGACGACTGAAGCTTTCTTT.

V usage is TRBV11-2 and J usage is TRBJ2-3; 12 bases are shared with TRBD2. The V segment lost 5 bases and the J segment 8 bases; nucleotides outside the gene matches: 8. This CDR3 comprises 15 residues. Germline CDR1 SGHAT, CDR2 FQNNGV. CDR3 residues: CASSPLAGGIGTQYF. CDR3 nucleotide sequence: TGTGCCAGCAGCCCACTAGCGGGGGGAATTGGTACGCAGTATTTT.

The chain employs TRBV5-1 and TRBJ2-3; no clear D gene. This CDR3 has 18 residues. Between the trimmed V and J ends, which lost 1 base and 0 bases, there was a span of 18 bases. Germline loops: CDR1 SGHRS, CDR2 YFSETQ. CDR3 amino acids: CASSLRISYLTSTDTQYF. For the CDR3, the DNA is TGCGCCAGCAGCTTGAGAATCTCCTACTTAACTAGCACAGATACGCAGTATTTT. Together with reference TRBV5-1 and TRBJ2-3, the CDR3 gives the full variable domain: KAGVTQTPRYLIKTRGQQVTLSCSPISGHRSVSWYQQTPGQGLQFLFEYFSETQRNKGNFPGRFSGRQFSNSRSEMNVSTLELGDSALYLCASSLRISYLTSTDTQYFGPGTRLTVL.

J is TRBJ2-1 and V is TRBV14, with 8 bases lining up with TRBD2. Germline values: CDR1 SGHDN, CDR2 FVKESK. The CDR3 consists of 15 residues. V shed 0 bases, J shed 9 bases, and the junction held 7 bases outside the gene matches. The CDR3 nucleotides are TGTGCCAGCAGCCAAGATGCTAGCGGGTTGGGTGAGCAGTTCTTC. Its protein is CASSQDASGLGEQFF. Complete variable domain (other parts from reference TRBV14 and TRBJ2-1): EAGVTQFPSHSVIEKGQTVTLRCDPISGHDNLYWYRRVMGKEIKFLLHFVKESKQDESGMPNNRFLAERTGGTYSTLKVQPAELEDSGVYFCASSQDASGLGEQFFGPGTRLTVL.

The V gene is TRBV4-2, the J gene TRBJ2-7; tentative D call: TRBD2 (5 bases). The ends were cut back, 1 base at V and 1 base at J, with 8 bases in the middle. The germline gives CDR1 LGHNA, CDR2 YNFKEQ. This CDR3 is 14 amino acids long. The CDR3 DNA sequence: TGTGCCAGCAGCCAAGGAGGGTTTTCCTACGAGCAGTACTTC. It codes for CASSQGGFSYEQYF.

A single count supports this clone. This rearrangement joins TRBV3-1 (or the pseudogene TRBV3-2) to TRBJ2-2; a possible D gene is TRBD1 (5 bases). The CDR3 is 13 residues long. Germline loops: CDR1 LGHDT, CDR2 YNNKEL (reference sequence). The V and J ends lost 3 bases and 6 bases respectively, with 8 bases between them. This CDR3 is CASSHDSAGELFF. The CDR3 coding sequence is TGTGCCAGCAGCCATGACAGTGCCGGGGAGCTGTTTTTT.

The chain links TRBV9 to TRBJ2-5; 10 positions agree with TRBD2. CDR3 length equals 15 residues. From germline, CDR1 is SGDLS and CDR2 YYNGEE. The J segment lost 5 bases and the V segment lost 4 bases, leaving 8 bases of the junction unmatched. CDR3 bases: TGTGCCAGCAGCCCGGCTAGCGGGGGTGGGGAGACCCAGTACTTC. Translating it yields CASSPASGGGETQYF.

This rearrangement joins TRBV19 to TRBJ1-3; D is unresolved. CDR1 LNHDA and CDR2 SQIVND come from the germline V gene (reference sequence). There are 14 residues in the CDR3. Trimming took off 6 bases at V and 3 bases at J, with 12 bases between the two ends. CDR3 loop: CASRERGGGNTIYF. The CDR3 DNA sequence: TGTGCCAGTAGGGAACGGGGTGGTGGAAACACCATATATTTT.

This chain connects TRBV5-5 to TRBJ1-5, with 7 positions matching TRBD1. Germline V gene data show CDR1 as SGHKS and CDR2 as YYEKEE (reference sequence). This CDR3 comprises 15 residues. V shed 1 base and J 2 bases; nucleotides not matched to a gene: 3. CDR3 loop: CASSLTGERNQPQHF. The CDR3 DNA is TGTGCCAGCAGCTTGACAGGGGAACGCAATCAGCCCCAGCATTTT.

The chain links TRBV18 to TRBJ1-5; D may be TRBD1 (6 bases). This CDR3 has 14 residues. CDR1 and CDR2 (germline): KGHSH, LQKENI. V gave up 4 bases and J gave up 3 bases, with 10 bases separating them. The CDR3 nucleotides read TGTGCCAGCTCACGGGGGCAGGCCAATCAGCCCCAGCATTTT. This gives the protein CASSRGQANQPQHF.

This clone was counted only a few times. The chain couples TRBV19 to TRBJ2-3; the match to TRBD2 covers 9 bases. The CDR3 is made up of 16 amino acids. Trimming cost V 7 bases and J 4 bases; bases outside gene matches: 12. CDR1 LNHDA and CDR2 SQIVND come from the germline V gene (reference sequence). CDR3 coding DNA: TGTGCCAGTAAGGGTAGCGGGAGATACTTCTCAGATACGCAGTATTTT. Its protein product is CASKGSGRYFSDTQYF.